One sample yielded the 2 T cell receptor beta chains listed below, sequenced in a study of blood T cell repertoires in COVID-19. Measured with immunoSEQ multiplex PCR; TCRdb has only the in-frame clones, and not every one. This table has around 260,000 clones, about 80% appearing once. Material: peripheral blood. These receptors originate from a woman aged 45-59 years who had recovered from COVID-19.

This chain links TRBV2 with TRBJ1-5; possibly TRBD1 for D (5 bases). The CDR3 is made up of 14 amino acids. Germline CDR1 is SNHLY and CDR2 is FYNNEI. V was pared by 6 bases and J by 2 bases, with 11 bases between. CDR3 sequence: CASSQGSGNQPQHF. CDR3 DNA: TGTGCCAGCAGCCAGGGAAGTGGCAATCAGCCCCAGCATTTT.

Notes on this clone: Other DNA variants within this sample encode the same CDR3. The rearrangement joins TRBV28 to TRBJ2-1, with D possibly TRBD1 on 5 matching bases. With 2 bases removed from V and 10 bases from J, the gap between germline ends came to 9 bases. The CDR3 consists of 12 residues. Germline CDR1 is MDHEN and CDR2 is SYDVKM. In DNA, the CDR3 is TGTGCCAGCAGTTTAAGGGGAAGGGAGCAGTTCTTC. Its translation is CASSLRGREQFF.